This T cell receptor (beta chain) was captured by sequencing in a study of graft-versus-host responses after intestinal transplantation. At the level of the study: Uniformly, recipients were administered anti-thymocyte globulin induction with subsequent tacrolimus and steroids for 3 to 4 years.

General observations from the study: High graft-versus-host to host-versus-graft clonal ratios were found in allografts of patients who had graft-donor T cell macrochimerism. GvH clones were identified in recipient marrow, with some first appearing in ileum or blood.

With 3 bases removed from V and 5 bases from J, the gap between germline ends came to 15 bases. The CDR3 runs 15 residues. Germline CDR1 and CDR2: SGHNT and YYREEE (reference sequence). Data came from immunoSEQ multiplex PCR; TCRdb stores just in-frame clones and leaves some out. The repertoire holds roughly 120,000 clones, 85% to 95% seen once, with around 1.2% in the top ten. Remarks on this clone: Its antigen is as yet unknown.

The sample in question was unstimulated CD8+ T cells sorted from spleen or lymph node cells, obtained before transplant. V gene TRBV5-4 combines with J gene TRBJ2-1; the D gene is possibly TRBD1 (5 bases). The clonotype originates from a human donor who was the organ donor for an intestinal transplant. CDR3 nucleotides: TGTGCCAGCAGCTCCAAAATACCAGGGAACAATGAGCAGTTCTTC. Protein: CASSSKIPGNNEQFF. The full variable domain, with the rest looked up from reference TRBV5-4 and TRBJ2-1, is ETGVTQSPTHLIKTRGQQVTLRCSSQSGHNTVSWYQQALGQGPQFIFQYYREEENGRGNFPPRFSGLQFPNYSSELNVNALELDDSALYLCASSSKIPGNNEQFFGPGTRLTVL.